One and the same sample provided the 27 T cell receptor beta chains below, sequenced in a study of blood T cell repertoires in COVID-19. Produced via immunoSEQ multiplex PCR; TCRdb's table is partial and in-frame only. The table includes about 520,000 clones, approximately 85% detected once. Specimen: peripheral blood. Receptors were obtained from a human donor in a cohort sampled during active COVID-19.

The gene calls are TRBV4-3 and TRBJ2-3; TRBD2 matches at 8 bases. Germline V lookup: CDR1 LGHNA, CDR2 YSLEER. The CDR3 has 15 amino acids. The junction had 5 bases not matched to a gene; V was cut back by 3 bases and J by 3 bases. CDR3 coding DNA: TGCGCCAGCAGCCAGGGACTAGGGTTGACAGATACGCAGTATTTT. It encodes CASSQGLGLTDTQYF.

This clone was seen only a few times. V gene TRBV19 combines with J gene TRBJ1-1; TRBD1 might be the D (5 bases). Germline V CDR1 and CDR2: LNHDA, SQIVND (reference sequence). The CDR3 runs 13 residues. V lost 7 bases and J 5 bases, leaving 14 bases between the germline ends. CDR3 sequence: CASTPDSETEAFF. As DNA, the CDR3 is TGTGCCAGTACCCCAGACAGTGAGACTGAAGCTTTCTTT.

The V call is TRBV2, the J call TRBJ2-5; TRBD2 might be the D (5 bases). The CDR3 covers 14 residues. In germline, CDR1 is SNHLY, CDR2 FYNNEI. Trimming shortened V by 6 bases and J by 3 bases, and 14 bases separated the two germline ends. The CDR3 nucleotides are TGTGCCAGCAGATTCCGGACTGGAAAAGAGACCCAGTACTTC. It translates to CASRFRTGKETQYF. Combining the CDR3 with reference TRBV2 and TRBJ2-5 gives the whole variable domain EPEVTQTPSHQVTQMGQEVILRCVPISNHLYFYWYRQILGQKVEFLVSFYNNEISEKSEIFDDQFSVERPDGSNFTLKIRSTKLEDSAMYFCASRFRTGKETQYFGPGTRLLVL.

CDR3 in DNA: TGTGCCAGCAGGAATTCTGGGGCCCCGTCTTCTGAAGCTTTCTTT. Amino acids: CASRNSGAPSSEAFF. The rearrangement uses TRBV28 and TRBJ1-1; maybe TRBD1 (5 bases). The CDR3 is made up of 15 amino acids. Germline V gene data show CDR1 as MDHEN and CDR2 as SYDVKM. V was trimmed by 6 bases and J by 6 bases, leaving 20 bases between them.

The chain is built from TRBV5-1 and TRBJ1-1; 8 bases are a match to TRBD1. There are 16 residues in the CDR3. The V segment lost 4 bases and the J segment 6 bases; nucleotides outside the gene matches: 14. Germline CDR1 and CDR2: SGHRS and YFSETQ. As DNA, the CDR3 is TGCGCCAGCAGCCGGTCCGGGACAGGCGCTTTCTCTGAAGCTTTCTTT. The encoded protein is CASSRSGTGAFSEAFF.

The chain is built from TRBV18 and TRBJ1-1; TRBD1 matches at 7 bases. Germline CDR1 is KGHSH and CDR2 is LQKENI. The CDR3 has 18 amino acids. The V and J ends lost 1 base and 0 bases, in that order; junction bases with no gene match: 11. The CDR3 DNA reads TGTGCCAGCTCACCACTGTCCCCGTCAGGGGGAATGAACACTGAAGCTTTCTTT. Its translation: CASSPLSPSGGMNTEAFF.

The gene calls are TRBV4-1 and TRBJ2-7; TRBD2 agrees at 14 bases. The CDR3 loop spans 18 amino acids. CDR1 is MGHRA and CDR2 is YSYEKL in the germline V gene. V shed 6 bases, J shed 3 bases, and the junction held 13 bases outside the gene matches. The CDR3 spells CASSKQTGTSGGIYEQYF. DNA of the CDR3: TGCGCCAGCAGTAAGCAAACCGGGACTAGCGGGGGAATCTACGAGCAGTACTTC.

About this clone itself: The junction departs from germline at one end; a sequencing error may be responsible. The chain's CDR3 is CASSPRAGDRETQYF. For the CDR3, the DNA is TGTGCTAGCAGCCCCCGAGCGGGAGATCGGGAGACCCAGTACTTC. V gene TRBV7-7 combines with J gene TRBJ2-5; 8 nucleotides agree with TRBD2. The CDR3 extends over 15 amino acids. The germline V gene encodes CDR1 SSHAT and CDR2 FNYEAQ (reference sequence).

V usage is TRBV2 and J usage is TRBJ2-2; TRBD1 aligns across 8 bases. CDR1 is SNHLY and CDR2 is FYNNEI in the germline V gene. The CDR3 is 16 residues long. V was pared by 3 bases and J by 3 bases, with 6 bases of the junction left unmatched. The CDR3 nucleotides read TGTGCCAGCAGTGAGTCGTCAGGGGGCCACACCGGGGAGCTGTTTTTT. It encodes CASSESSGGHTGELFF. Variable domain in full (rest from reference TRBV2 and TRBJ2-2): EPEVTQTPSHQVTQMGQEVILRCVPISNHLYFYWYRQILGQKVEFLVSFYNNEISEKSEIFDDQFSVERPDGSNFTLKIRSTKLEDSAMYFCASSESSGGHTGELFFGEGSRLTVL.

The J gene is TRBJ2-5, the V gene TRBV28; TRBD1 matches at 8 bases. The J segment lost 6 bases and the V segment lost 6 bases, leaving 9 bases of the junction unmatched. This CDR3 comprises 14 residues. The germline V gene encodes CDR1 MDHEN and CDR2 SYDVKM. The DNA of the CDR3 is TGTGCCAGCAGCCCCGCAGGGGGCGAACAGACCCAGTACTTC. Encoded protein: CASSPAGGEQTQYF. The entire variable domain, with the rest obtained from reference TRBV28 and TRBJ2-5, is as follows: DVKVTQSSRYLVKRTGEKVFLECVQDMDHENMFWYRQDPGLGLRLIYFSYDVKMKEKGDIPEGYSVSREKKERFSLILESASTNQTSMYLCASSPAGGEQTQYFGPGTRLLVL.

On this clone itself: The same CDR3 is also encoded by other DNA sequences in this sample. The rearrangement uses TRBV12-5 and TRBJ2-6; 7 positions match TRBD1. Trimming cost V 4 bases and J 2 bases; bases outside gene matches: 2. The germline CDR1 and CDR2 sequences are LGHNT and FRNRAP. CDR3 length: 15 amino acids. The CDR3 region has the DNA TGTGCTAGTGGTTCCGGACAGGCTGGGGCCAACGTCCTGACTTTC. As protein: CASGSGQAGANVLTF.

The chain uses TRBV3-1 (or the pseudogene TRBV3-2) and TRBJ2-1; no reliable D call. The CDR3 has 14 amino acids. The germline gives CDR1 LGHDT, CDR2 YNNKEL (reference sequence). With 3 bases removed from V and 3 bases from J, the gap between germline ends came to 9 bases. As DNA, the CDR3 is TGTGCCAGCAGCCACGGGTACTACTACAATGAGCAGTTCTTC. It specifies CASSHGYYYNEQFF.

This CDR3 is CASSQLASTDTQYF. The CDR3 DNA follows: TGCGCCAGCAGCCAACTAGCGAGCACAGATACGCAGTATTTT. The genes are TRBV5-1 and TRBJ2-3, with 7 nucleotides matching TRBD2. Germline V CDR1 and CDR2: SGHRS, YFSETQ. The J segment lost 0 bases and the V segment lost 4 bases, leaving 2 bases of the junction unmatched. The CDR3 consists of 14 residues.

V and J are TRBV7-2 and TRBJ2-2, with 8 bases identical to TRBD1. The ends lost 5 bases at V and 8 bases at J; junction bases unmatched: 7. The CDR3 consists of 14 residues. CDR1 is SGHTA, CDR2 FQGNSA, per germline. The CDR3 spells CASSVGTGGGELFF. The CDR3 bases are TGTGCCAGCAGCGTTGGGACAGGAGGGGGGGAGCTGTTTTTT.

This clone was recorded once. The rearrangement uses TRBV10-1 and TRBJ2-1; TRBD2 aligns across 10 bases. The CDR3 has 16 residues. Germline V CDR1 and CDR2: WNHNN, SYGVQD (reference sequence). After removal of 2 bases from V and 5 bases from J, the junction contained 6 bases not matched to a gene. The DNA of the CDR3 is TGCGCCAGCAGTGAGAGGTCTAGCGGGAGAGACAATGAGCAGTTCTTC. This sequence encodes CASSERSSGRDNEQFF.

This clone was observed once. The chain has TRBV11-2 and TRBJ2-2; D unclear. V lost 1 base to trimming and J lost 4 bases, with 10 bases between them. This CDR3 is built from 15 residues. Germline lookup yields CDR1 SGHAT and CDR2 FQNNGV. The CDR3 loop is CASSLVTAITGELFF. DNA for the CDR3: TGTGCCAGCAGCTTAGTAACAGCAATCACCGGGGAGCTGTTTTTT.

The chain combines TRBV12-3 or TRBV12-4 with TRBJ1-5, with D uncertain. With 7 bases removed from V and 5 bases from J, the gap between germline ends came to 12 bases. The CDR3 runs to 13 residues. The CDR3, as DNA: TGTGCCAGCACCATCGGGGTTCATCAGCCCCAGCATTTT. It yields the protein CASTIGVHQPQHF.

J is TRBJ1-4 and V is TRBV19; D not resolved. CDR1 and CDR2 (germline): LNHDA, SQIVND (reference sequence). The CDR3 extends over 14 amino acids. Trimming shortened V by 3 bases and J by 8 bases, and 13 bases separated the two germline ends. In DNA form, the CDR3 reads TGTGCCAGTAGTATCCCTACGGGAGGGGAAAAACTGTTTTTT. This encodes CASSIPTGGEKLFF. The full variable domain, in which reference TRBV19 and TRBJ1-4 provide the parts outside the CDR3, is DGGITQSPKYLFRKEGQNVTLSCEQNLNHDAMYWYRQDPGQGLRLIYYSQIVNDFQKGDIAEGYSVSREKKESFPLTVTSAQKNPTAFYLCASSIPTGGEKLFFGSGTQLSVL.

On this clone: Other nucleotide sequences in the sample specify the same CDR3. The rearrangement uses TRBV6-5 and TRBJ1-1; D may be TRBD1 (5 bases). Germline V gene data show CDR1 as MNHEY and CDR2 as SVGAGI. Trimming left V 2 bases short and J 4 bases short, with 8 bases between. There are 13 residues in the CDR3. CDR3 in DNA: TGTGCCAGCAGTTACCGGGGGGGCACTGAAGCTTTCTTT. Its translation is CASSYRGGTEAFF.

The rearrangement joins TRBV12-5 to TRBJ2-5; 13 nucleotides line up with TRBD2. Per the germline V gene, CDR1 is LGHNT and CDR2 is FRNRAP. This CDR3 is built from 15 residues. V lost 1 base and J lost 7; bases outside the gene matches: 3. The CDR3 reads CASGLGTSGSGTQYF. CDR3 nucleotides: TGTGCTAGTGGTTTGGGGACTAGCGGGAGTGGGACCCAGTACTTC.

This clone was recorded only once. The chain recombines TRBV6-5 with TRBJ2-1; a weak D match, TRBD1 (6 bases). Trimming stripped 5 bases from V and 6 bases from J, with 11 bases between. The CDR3 has 13 amino acids. Germline assignment: CDR1 MNHEY and CDR2 SVGAGI. The CDR3 nucleotides are TGTGCCAGCAGTCTGGACAGCATCAATGAGCAGTTCTTC. Translating gives CASSLDSINEQFF.

The rearrangement joins TRBV5-8 to TRBJ1-2; perhaps TRBD1 as D (6 bases). The CDR3 totals 15 residues. CDR1 SGHTS and CDR2 YDEGEE come from the germline V gene. Trimming cost V 3 bases and J 4 bases, with 16 bases left between them. The CDR3 here is CASSYWGGQGYGYTF. Written as DNA, the CDR3 is TGTGCCAGCAGCTATTGGGGGGGCCAAGGCTATGGCTACACCTTC.

The rearrangement joins TRBV7-3 to TRBJ2-4; 9 bases are shared with TRBD2. Germline V gene data show CDR1 as SGHTA and CDR2 as FQGTGA. With V trimmed by 2 bases and J by 3 bases, 5 bases remained unmatched. There are 16 residues in the CDR3. CDR3 loop: CASSLQLAGFKNIQYF. In DNA, the CDR3 is TGTGCCAGCAGCTTACAACTAGCGGGTTTCAAAAACATTCAGTACTTC.

The chain couples TRBV7-8 to TRBJ1-3, with D unresolved. Germline V lookup: CDR1 SGHVS, CDR2 FQNEAQ. V was shortened by 4 bases and J by 5 bases, with 12 bases between the two germline ends. The CDR3 runs to 14 residues. CDR3 sequence (DNA): TGTGCCAGCAGCTCTGTCGCGATAAGAAACACCATATATTTT. Its translation is CASSSVAIRNTIYF.

This chain links TRBV5-1 with TRBJ2-7, with TRBD1 matching over 8 bases. The germline V gene has CDR1 SGHRS and CDR2 YFSETQ. The CDR3 has 13 residues. V lost 5 bases, J lost 3 bases, and 4 bases stayed unmatched. DNA of the CDR3: TGCGCCAGCAGTCGACAGGGGAACTACGAGCAGTACTTC. As protein: CASSRQGNYEQYF.

The chain couples TRBV3-1 (or the pseudogene TRBV3-2) to TRBJ1-6; D is possibly TRBD1 (5 bases). Germline CDR1 and CDR2: LGHDT and YNNKEL (reference sequence). The CDR3 has 16 amino acids. Trimming pared 2 bases from V and 0 bases from J, leaving 8 bases between. CDR3 protein: CASSQRGSSYNSPLHF. The CDR3 DNA reads as TGTGCCAGCAGCCAACGGGGGAGCTCCTATAATTCACCCCTCCACTTT.

The chain carries TRBV15 and TRBJ1-2; no definite D call. V was clipped by 3 bases and J by 2 bases, with 7 bases between them. Germline CDR1 is LNHNV and CDR2 is YYDKDF (reference sequence). This CDR3 has 13 residues. This CDR3 reads CATSSQRNYGYTF. In DNA, the CDR3 is TGTGCCACCAGCAGTCAGCGCAACTATGGCTACACCTTC.